Listed below are T cell receptor beta chains from one sample, sequenced in a study of post-analysis software for immune sequencing data. TCRdb ran MiXCR on the PCR reads and lists one entry per CDR3 protein. The data hold about 260,000 distinct CDR3 sequences, with 35% to 40% observed a single time. Sequenced: blood. These receptors were collected from a girl aged 10-17 years with multiple sclerosis. CDR3s include the opening cysteine and the closing phenylalanine or tryptophan. The order of the fields is V gene, CDR3 length, D gene, clone size, J gene, CDR3 protein, CDR3 DNA. The D gene is left open where the match is weak. Some rows mark clone size as missing; the rest say once, few, many or name a class of expanded clone.

TRBV5-1	14	.	few	TRBJ1-2	CASSSGSSAYGYTF	TGCGCCAGCAGCTCCGGAAGTTCGGCCTATGGCTACACCTTC
TRBV20-1	15	.	.	TRBJ1-5	CSARDDSYSNQPQHF	TGCAGTGCTAGAGATGACAGTTATAGCAATCAGCCCCAGCATTTT
TRBV12-3/TRBV12-4	13	.	once	TRBJ1-2	CASSLAQDYGYTF	TGTGCCAGCAGTTTAGCGCAGGACTATGGCTACACCTTC
TRBV7-8	14	.	.	TRBJ1-1	CASSQGWGNTEAFF	TGTGCCAGCAGCCAAGGGTGGGGGAACACTGAAGCTTTCTTT
TRBV2	14	TRBD1	.	TRBJ1-5	CASNRGQGLQPQHF	TGTGCCAGCAACCGAGGACAGGGGCTACAGCCTCAGCATTTT
TRBV18	17	TRBD1	.	TRBJ2-6	CASSPGTGGSGANVLTF	TGTGCCAGCTCACCCGGGACAGGGGGCTCTGGGGCCAACGTCCTGACTTTC
TRBV5-4	16	.	.	TRBJ2-1	CASSLGPATDYNEQFF	TGTGCCAGCAGCTTGGGGCCTGCCACAGACTACAATGAGCAGTTCTTC
TRBV28	14	.	many	TRBJ2-7	CASRPTGLDGEQYF	TGTGCCAGCAGACCTACAGGGTTGGACGGCGAGCAGTACTTC
TRBV10-2	16	.	.	TRBJ2-1	CASSFAGAGSYNEQFF	TGCGCCAGCAGCTTCGCGGGGGCGGGCTCCTACAATGAGCAGTTCTTC
TRBV27	13	.	many	TRBJ2-5	CASRPRARETQYF	TGTGCCAGCAGACCGCGGGCCAGGGAGACCCAGTACTTC
TRBV5-6	13	.	few	TRBJ2-3	CASSLAWGDTQYF	TGTGCCAGCAGCTTGGCCTGGGGAGATACGCAGTATTTT
TRBV18	15	.	few	TRBJ1-2	CASSPAGHGDYGYTF	TGTGCCAGCTCACCCGCGGGGCATGGGGACTATGGCTACACCTTC
TRBV27	15	.	few	TRBJ1-1	CASSLVRAGGGEAFF	TGTGCCAGCAGTTTAGTGAGGGCCGGTGGGGGTGAAGCTTTCTTT
TRBV12-3/TRBV12-4	15	.	many	TRBJ2-3	CASSEMGGRTDTQYF	TGTGCCAGCAGTGAGATGGGGGGCCGCACAGATACGCAGTATTTT
TRBV2	15	.	.	TRBJ2-1	CASSGGLDSYNEQFF	TGTGCCAGCAGTGGTGGACTGGACTCCTACAATGAGCAGTTCTTC
TRBV11-2	15	.	few	TRBJ2-5	CASSLGSAGYNEQYF	TGTGCCAGCAGCTTAGGAAGCGCCGGCTACAATGAGCAGTACTTC
TRBV5-1	15	.	few	TRBJ2-7	CASSLDLRQAYEQYF	TGCGCCAGCAGCTTGGACCTACGGCAGGCTTACGAGCAGTACTTC
TRBV5-1	13	.	few	TRBJ2-3	CASSLQDSDTQYF	TGCGCCAGCAGCTTGCAGGATTCAGATACGCAGTATTTT
TRBV9	16	TRBD1	many	TRBJ2-3	CASSGEGQGVEDTQYF	TGTGCCAGCAGCGGAGAGGGACAGGGGGTCGAAGATACGCAGTATTTT
TRBV28	16	.	.	TRBJ1-5	CASSPIVSGSGQPQHF	TGTGCCAGCAGTCCTATTGTGTCAGGGAGTGGTCAGCCCCAGCATTTT
TRBV6-5	11	.	many	TRBJ2-1	CASSRGREQFF	TGTGCCAGCAGTAGAGGGCGGGAGCAGTTCTTC
TRBV29-1	13	TRBD2	.	TRBJ2-1	CSVGSSGGNEQFF	TGCAGCGTTGGGTCTAGCGGGGGTAATGAGCAGTTCTTC
TRBV28	14	TRBD1	many	TRBJ2-1	CASRPQGAVNEQFF	TGTGCCAGCAGACCGCAGGGGGCGGTCAATGAGCAGTTCTTC
TRBV6-5	12	.	many	TRBJ2-1	CASSQTRDEQFF	TGTGCCAGCAGTCAGACCAGGGATGAGCAGTTCTTC
TRBV5-1	14	TRBD2	once	TRBJ2-1	CASSLGTSLREQFF	TGCGCCAGCAGCTTGGGGACTAGCCTAAGAGAGCAGTTCTTC
TRBV5-1	14	TRBD2	.	TRBJ2-3	CASSSAGAGDTQYF	TGCGCCAGCAGCTCTGCGGGAGCGGGGGATACGCAGTATTTT
TRBV7-2	15	TRBD2	.	TRBJ2-5	CASSFNSGTEETQYF	TGTGCCAGCAGCTTTAATAGCGGGACCGAAGAGACCCAGTACTTC
TRBV5-1	15	.	many	TRBJ1-2	CASSPSTGINYGYTF	TGCGCCAGCAGCCCATCTACAGGTATCAACTATGGCTACACCTTC
TRBV6-5	15	TRBD1	.	TRBJ1-1	CASRGQGRGHTEAFF	TGTGCCAGCAGAGGACAGGGGAGGGGACACACTGAAGCTTTCTTT
TRBV5-1	14	.	many	TRBJ2-1	CASSLIGRNNEQFF	TGCGCCAGCAGCTTGATCGGACGCAACAATGAGCAGTTCTTC
TRBV3-1	14	TRBD1	few	TRBJ1-4	CASSQSGQGPKLFF	TGTGCCAGCAGCCAATCGGGACAGGGCCCAAAACTGTTTTTT
TRBV10-3	12	.	few	TRBJ2-7	CAISERPDEQYF	TGTGCCATCAGTGAGCGGCCAGACGAGCAGTACTTC